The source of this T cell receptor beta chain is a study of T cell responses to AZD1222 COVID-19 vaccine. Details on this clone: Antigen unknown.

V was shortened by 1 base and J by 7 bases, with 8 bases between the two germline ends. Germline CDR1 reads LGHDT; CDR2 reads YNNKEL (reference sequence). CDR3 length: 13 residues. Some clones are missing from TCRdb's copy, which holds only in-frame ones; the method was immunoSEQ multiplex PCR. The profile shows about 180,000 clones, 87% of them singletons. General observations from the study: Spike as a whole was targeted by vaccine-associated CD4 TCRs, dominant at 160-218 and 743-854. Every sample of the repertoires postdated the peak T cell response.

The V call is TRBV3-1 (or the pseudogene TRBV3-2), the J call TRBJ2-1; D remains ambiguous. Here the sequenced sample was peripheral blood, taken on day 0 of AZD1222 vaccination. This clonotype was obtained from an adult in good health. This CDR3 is CASSQVYGNEQFF. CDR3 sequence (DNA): TGTGCCAGCAGCCAAGTGTACGGGAATGAGCAGTTCTTC.